This T cell receptor (beta chain) was sequenced for a study of blood T cell repertoires in COVID-19. TCRdb's copy holds only in-frame clones and misses some; the assay was immunoSEQ multiplex PCR. The repertoire holds 130,000 to 150,000 clones, approximately 89% seen once, with 1.5% to 2% in the top ten. The CDR3 length is 17 residues. Germline loops: CDR1 SGHTA, CDR2 FQGTGA. Deletions cut 4 bases from V and 4 bases from J, with 22 bases between. This TCR was recovered from a human donor in a cohort sampled during active COVID-19. The chain joins TRBV7-3 to TRBJ2-5, with D maybe TRBD2 (6 bases). Sequencing was performed on peripheral blood. CDR3 DNA sequence: TGTGCCAGCAGCTCATTCGAGTCAAGGGAGGAACGAGAGACCCAGTACTTC. Translation: CASSSFESREERETQYF.